Listed below are T cell receptor beta chains from one sample, sequenced in a study of cytomegalovirus exposure and HLA in healthy donors. Only in-frame clones appear in the TCRdb table, and some are missing; sequencing was by immunoSEQ multiplex PCR. The sample yields about 160,000 clones, 68% seen once. Input material: PBMCs. The receptors shown here come from a man aged 45-65 years in good health and CMV-seronegative. CDR3s include the opening cysteine and the closing phenylalanine or tryptophan. D genes are given only for firm matches. Rows may omit the clone size; those that give it use once, few, many or a size class.

size	V	D	J	CDR3	DNA
NA	TRBV5-1	TRBD1	TRBJ1-6	CASSPRGTEANSPLHF	TGCGCCAGCAGCCCCAGGGGGACGGAGGCTAATTCACCCCTCCACTTT
NA	TRBV5-6	NA	TRBJ1-6	CASSSTPAVSYNSPLHF	TGTGCCAGCAGCTCGACCCCCGCGGTGTCCTATAATTCACCCCTCCACTTT
NA	TRBV11-2	NA	TRBJ1-6	CASSLTVNNSPLHF	TGTGCCAGCAGCCTGACAGTAAATAATTCACCCCTCCACTTT
NA	TRBV10-3	TRBD2	TRBJ2-7	CAISEEGQGLSSYEQYF	TGTGCCATCAGTGAGGAGGGGCAGGGACTAAGCTCCTACGAGCAGTACTTC
once	TRBV7-9	NA	TRBJ1-2	CASIPPDRGYGYTF	TGTGCCAGCATCCCTCCGGACAGAGGATATGGCTACACCTTC
NA	TRBV6-4	NA	TRBJ1-1	CASSDSPLNTEAFF	TGTGCCAGCAGTGACAGCCCGTTGAACACTGAAGCTTTCTTT
NA	TRBV2	NA	TRBJ1-1	CASRGHPNTEAFF	TGTGCCAGCAGGGGACACCCGAACACTGAAGCTTTCTTT
NA	TRBV5-1	TRBD1	TRBJ2-6	CASSYFGQDSGANVLTF	TGCGCCAGCAGCTACTTCGGACAGGACTCTGGGGCCAACGTCCTGACTTTC
NA	TRBV6-5	TRBD1	TRBJ1-1	CASSYSMGTGGTEAFF	TGTGCCAGCAGTTACTCGATGGGGACAGGGGGCACTGAAGCTTTCTTT
NA	TRBV7-2	NA	TRBJ1-2	CASQPQEGIAYGYTF	TGTGCCAGCCAGCCTCAGGAGGGTATCGCCTATGGCTACACCTTC
NA	TRBV2	NA	TRBJ1-6	CASSEGGDNSPLHF	TGTGCCAGCAGTGAGGGGGGAGATAATTCACCCCTCCACTTT
NA	TRBV6-5	TRBD1	TRBJ1-2	CASSYPGGNYGYTF	TGTGCCAGCAGCTACCCAGGGGGAAACTATGGCTACACCTTC
NA	TRBV6-5	TRBD2	TRBJ2-3	CASSPSGGSTDTQYF	TGTGCCAGCAGTCCAAGCGGGGGGAGCACAGATACGCAGTATTTT
NA	TRBV27	NA	TRBJ1-6	CASSLEPTWGSDSPLHF	TGTGCCAGCAGTTTAGAGCCCACTTGGGGCTCTGATTCACCCCTCCACTTT
NA	TRBV19	NA	TRBJ1-4	CASMDSPTNEKLFF	TGTGCCAGTATGGACAGCCCAACTAATGAAAAACTGTTTTTT
NA	TRBV7-9	NA	TRBJ1-1	CASSATLAEAFF	TGTGCCAGCAGCGCCACCCTAGCTGAAGCTTTCTTT
once	TRBV5-1	NA	TRBJ2-5	CASSLSTLRGQETQYF	TGCGCCAGCAGCTTGAGTACACTCCGGGGGCAAGAGACCCAGTACTTC
NA	TRBV9	NA	TRBJ1-5	CASSVAETSWPQHF	TGTGCCAGCAGCGTAGCTGAGACATCGTGGCCCCAGCATTTT
few	TRBV20-1	NA	TRBJ2-3	CSPTTTDTQYF	TGCAGTCCCACTACCACAGATACGCAGTATTTT
NA	TRBV5-6	NA	TRBJ2-2	CASRGRGKTGELFF	TGTGCCAGCAGGGGTCGGGGGAAAACCGGGGAGCTGTTTTTT
once	TRBV6-1	TRBD1	TRBJ1-1	CASSGRDRARTEAFF	TGTGCCAGCAGTGGGCGGGACAGGGCTCGCACTGAAGCTTTCTTT
NA	TRBV11-1	TRBD1	TRBJ2-3	CASSLGLQGTDTQYF	TGTGCCAGCAGCTTAGGCCTACAGGGGACAGATACGCAGTATTTT
NA	TRBV7-2	TRBD1	TRBJ1-4	CASSLQDRTINEKLFF	TGTGCCAGCAGCTTACAGGACAGGACTATTAATGAAAAACTGTTTTTT
NA	TRBV7-9	TRBD1	TRBJ2-7	CASSARDRSDYEQYF	TGTGCCAGCAGCGCTCGGGACAGATCGGACTACGAGCAGTACTTC
NA	TRBV7-2	NA	TRBJ1-2	CASSSDRIYGYTF	TGTGCCAGCAGCTCCGACAGGATCTATGGCTACACCTTC
few	TRBV6-6	TRBD1	TRBJ1-2	CASRRTGGGYGYTF	TGTGCCAGCCGGAGGACAGGGGGCGGGTATGGCTACACCTTC
NA	TRBV11-1	NA	TRBJ1-2	CASSPLGGANYGYTF	TGTGCCAGCAGCCCCCTGGGCGGGGCTAACTATGGCTACACCTTC
NA	TRBV6-1	TRBD1	TRBJ2-5	CASSRQGTTQETQYF	TGTGCCAGCAGTCGACAGGGGACCACACAAGAGACCCAGTACTTC
NA	TRBV5-8	TRBD1	TRBJ1-3	CASTLAYGTGRNTIYF	TGTGCCAGCACCCTTGCTTATGGGACAGGGCGAAACACCATATATTTT
few	TRBV7-8	TRBD1	TRBJ2-7	CASSSNTPTGAHEQYF	TGTGCCAGCAGCTCCAACACCCCGACAGGGGCCCACGAGCAGTACTTC
NA	TRBV29-1	TRBD1	TRBJ1-3	CSVGTGDGNTIYF	TGCAGCGTCGGGACAGGGGACGGAAACACCATATATTTT
NA	TRBV5-5	TRBD1	TRBJ1-2	CASSYFPLTGTNYGYTF	TGTGCCAGCAGCTACTTCCCGCTGACAGGGACAAACTATGGCTACACCTTC
NA	TRBV6-5	NA	TRBJ1-1	CASSYRRQNTEAFF	TGTGCCAGCAGTTACCGGCGGCAGAACACTGAAGCTTTCTTT
NA	TRBV4-1	NA	TRBJ1-5	CASSQEGPRGTQPQHF	TGCGCCAGCAGCCAAGAAGGGCCCAGGGGCACTCAGCCCCAGCATTTT
NA	TRBV6-6	NA	TRBJ1-2	CASSYSKQSYGYTF	TGTGCCAGCAGTTACTCGAAACAGTCATATGGCTACACCTTC
NA	TRBV7-2	TRBD2	TRBJ2-7	CASSLAGGGTSYEQYF	TGTGCCAGCAGCTTAGCAGGCGGGGGAACCTCCTACGAGCAGTACTTC
NA	TRBV5-1	TRBD1	TRBJ1-1	CASSAEGAMNTEAFF	TGCGCCAGCAGCGCTGAGGGGGCGATGAACACTGAAGCTTTCTTT
few	TRBV6-4	TRBD1	TRBJ1-2	CASREDRGGSYGYTF	TGTGCCAGCAGAGAGGACAGGGGAGGGTCCTATGGCTACACCTTC
NA	TRBV11-3	TRBD1	TRBJ1-1	CASSPGQGRADTEAFF	TGTGCCAGCAGCCCCGGACAGGGGAGAGCGGACACTGAAGCTTTCTTT
NA	TRBV6-5	NA	TRBJ1-2	CASSPDRFYGYTF	TGTGCCAGCAGTCCCGACAGATTCTATGGCTACACCTTC
NA	TRBV10-3	NA	TRBJ1-5	CAISGPGNQPQHF	TGTGCCATCAGTGGGCCCGGGAATCAGCCCCAGCATTTT
once	TRBV6-1	TRBD1	TRBJ1-5	CASSWDRGGNQPQHF	TGTGCCAGCAGTTGGGACAGAGGTGGCAATCAGCCCCAGCATTTT
NA	TRBV7-2	TRBD1	TRBJ2-2	CASSGGTGVDTGELFF	TGTGCCAGCAGCGGGGGGACAGGGGTTGACACCGGGGAGCTGTTTTTT
few	TRBV5-1	NA	TRBJ1-2	CASSLGKEDHGYTF	TGCGCCAGCAGCTTAGGGAAGGAGGATCATGGCTACACCTTC
NA	TRBV5-1	TRBD2	TRBJ2-3	CASSFGVTSGGATDTQYF	TGCGCCAGCAGCTTCGGGGTTACTAGCGGGGGGGCCACAGATACGCAGTATTTT
few	TRBV19	TRBD1	TRBJ1-6	CASTLDRENSPLHF	TGTGCCAGTACCCTGGACAGGGAAAATTCACCCCTCCACTTT
NA	TRBV28	TRBD1	TRBJ2-6	CASSLRQGALSGANVLTF	TGTGCCAGCAGTTTACGACAGGGGGCATTATCCGGGGCCAACGTCCTGACTTTC
NA	TRBV2	NA	TRBJ2-3	CASSEVDPGGRDTQYF	TGTGCCAGCAGTGAAGTGGATCCCGGGGGAAGAGATACGCAGTATTTT
NA	TRBV6-5	TRBD2	TRBJ2-3	CASSLTLAGADTQYF	TGTGCCAGCAGCTTAACCCTAGCGGGGGCAGATACGCAGTATTTT
NA	TRBV11-2	NA	TRBJ1-4	CASSFTGTDNEKLFF	TGTGCCAGCAGTTTCACAGGCACGGATAATGAAAAACTGTTTTTT
NA	TRBV5-6	TRBD2	TRBJ2-1	CASSLRGGGSNEQFF	TGTGCCAGCAGCTTGCGCGGCGGGGGAAGCAATGAGCAGTTCTTC
NA	TRBV5-1	NA	TRBJ2-3	CASRRDGGGLADTQYF	TGCGCCAGCAGACGCGATGGGGGGGGGCTTGCAGATACGCAGTATTTT
few	TRBV7-2	NA	TRBJ2-1	CASSLEGDRSYNEQFF	TGTGCCAGCAGCTTAGAGGGGGATAGATCCTACAATGAGCAGTTCTTC
NA	TRBV7-8	NA	TRBJ1-2	CASSPQGTASYGYTF	TGTGCCAGCAGCCCCCAGGGGACGGCTAGCTATGGCTACACCTTC
once	TRBV15	TRBD2	TRBJ2-1	CATSKSLRRGVAGRNEQFF	TGTGCCACCAGCAAGTCCCTCCGGAGGGGGGTAGCGGGGCGAAATGAGCAGTTCTTC
NA	TRBV5-1	NA	TRBJ1-1	CASSFGGVNTEAFF	TGCGCCAGCAGCTTCGGCGGGGTTAACACTGAAGCTTTCTTT
NA	TRBV7-2	NA	TRBJ1-5	CASSLRESNQPQHF	TGTGCCAGCAGCCTCAGGGAAAGCAATCAGCCCCAGCATTTT
NA	TRBV7-2	NA	TRBJ2-1	CASSFQEYGEQFF	TGTGCCAGCAGCTTCCAGGAATATGGAGAGCAGTTCTTC
NA	TRBV7-6	NA	TRBJ1-1	CASSLNRDTEAFF	TGTGCCAGCAGCCTAAACAGGGACACTGAAGCTTTCTTT
NA	TRBV2	TRBD2	TRBJ2-1	CASSVSGGSYNEHFF	TGTGCCAGCAGTGTTAGCGGGGGCTCCTACAATGAGCATTTCTTC